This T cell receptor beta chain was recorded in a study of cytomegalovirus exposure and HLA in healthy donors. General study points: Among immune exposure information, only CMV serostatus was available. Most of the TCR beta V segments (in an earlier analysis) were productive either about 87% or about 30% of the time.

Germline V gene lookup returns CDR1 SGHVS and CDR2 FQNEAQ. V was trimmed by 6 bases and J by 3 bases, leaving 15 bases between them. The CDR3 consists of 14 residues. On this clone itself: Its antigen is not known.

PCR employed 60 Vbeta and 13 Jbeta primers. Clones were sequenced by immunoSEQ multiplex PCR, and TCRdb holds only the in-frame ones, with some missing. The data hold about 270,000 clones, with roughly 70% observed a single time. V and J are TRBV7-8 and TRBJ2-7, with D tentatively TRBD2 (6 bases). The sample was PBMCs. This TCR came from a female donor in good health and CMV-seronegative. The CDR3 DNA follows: TGTGCCAGCAGTTCCGCCCCCGGGGGCTACGAGCAGTACTTC. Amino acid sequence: CASSSAPGGYEQYF.